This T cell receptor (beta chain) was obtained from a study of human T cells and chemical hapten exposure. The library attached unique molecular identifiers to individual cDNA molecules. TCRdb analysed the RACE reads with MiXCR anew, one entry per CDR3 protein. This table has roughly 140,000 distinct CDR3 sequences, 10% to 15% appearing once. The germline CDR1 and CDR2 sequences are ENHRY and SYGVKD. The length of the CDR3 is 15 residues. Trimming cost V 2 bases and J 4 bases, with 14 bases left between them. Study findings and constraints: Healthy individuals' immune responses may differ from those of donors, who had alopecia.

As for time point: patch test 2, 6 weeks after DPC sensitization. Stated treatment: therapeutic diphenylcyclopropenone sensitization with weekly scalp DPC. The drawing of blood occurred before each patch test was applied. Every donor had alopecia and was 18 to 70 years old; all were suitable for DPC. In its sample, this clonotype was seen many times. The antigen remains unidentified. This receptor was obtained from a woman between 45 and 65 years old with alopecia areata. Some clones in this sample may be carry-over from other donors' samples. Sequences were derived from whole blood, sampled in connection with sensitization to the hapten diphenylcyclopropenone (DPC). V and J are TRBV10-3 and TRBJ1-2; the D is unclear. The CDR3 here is CAISEESSSSYGYTF. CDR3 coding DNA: TGTGCCATCAGTGAGGAGTCGTCCTCGTCCTATGGCTACACCTTC.